This is a list of T cell receptor beta chains from one sample in a study of T cells in Graves' hyperthyroidism and ophthalmopathy. TCRdb ran MiXCR on the multiplex PCR reads and lists one entry per CDR3 protein. The table has under 350,000 distinct CDR3 sequences, roughly 18% seen once; the top ten hold around 54%. Sequencing used blood. The receptor set was obtained from a woman in her forties or fifties with Graves' hyperthyroidism. The CDR3 runs from the conserved cysteine through the conserved F or W. Fields, in order: V gene, J gene, D gene, clone size, CDR3 protein. A D gene is named only where the DNA matches it firmly. Clone size appears in some rows only: once, few, many, or a class for an expanded clone.

>TRBV9|TRBJ2-3|NA|few
CASSAGWEPTDTQYF
>TRBV2|TRBJ2-1|NA|NA
CASSSPGPGNNEQFF
>TRBV24-1|TRBJ2-3|TRBD2|few
CATSGGGGVRADTQYF
>TRBV7-8|TRBJ1-5|TRBD1|NA
CASSHIGQGEQPQHF
>TRBV28|TRBJ2-7|NA|many
CASSFIRGAAYEQYF
>TRBV6-6|TRBJ2-7|TRBD1|NA
CASSYDPGQGIYEQYF
>TRBV6-1|TRBJ2-3|NA|few
CASRTSGTDTQYF
>TRBV20-1|TRBJ2-3|TRBD2|NA
CSANIQRGTDTQYF
>TRBV12-3/TRBV12-4|TRBJ1-6|NA|NA
CASLRWGYNSPLRF
>TRBV12-3/TRBV12-4|TRBJ2-1|TRBD2|many
CASSKTSNSYNEQFF
>TRBV19|TRBJ1-2|NA|few
CASSIDRDQLLGGYTF
>TRBV7-9|TRBJ1-4|NA|NA
CASSTREGNEKLFF
>TRBV7-9|TRBJ2-6|NA|NA
CASSGTKRTSGANVLTF
>TRBV20-1|TRBJ2-1|NA|few
CSAAPAPVFYEQFF
>TRBV20-1|TRBJ2-1|NA|few
CSARPTSFEQFF
>TRBV9|TRBJ1-3|NA|few
CASSARTDPHSPIYF
>TRBV29-1|TRBJ1-1|NA|NA
CSVELVHPGTEAFF
>TRBV12-3/TRBV12-4|TRBJ2-1|TRBD2|many
CASKAGVDEQFF
>TRBV4-2|TRBJ1-1|NA|NA
CASSQGALDNTGAFF
>TRBV6-1|TRBJ2-7|NA|many
CASKEVWQYF